This T cell receptor (beta chain) was retrieved from a study of Ad26.COV2.S vaccination and SARS-CoV-2 variants. The wider study: Enrolled in COV1001, the donor was in the Ad26.COV2.S trial arm, which received the vaccine.

Treatment meaning: some 20 received Ad26.COV2.S at low or high dose, single or two shots; about 5 received placebo; per-sample allocation not given. At day 63 after the first vaccine or placebo injection, samples were drawn. In Boston, the donor was an adult between 18-55 years of age. The CDR3 runs 15 residues. Looked up from germline, CDR1 is LNHDA and CDR2 is SQIVND (reference sequence). The junction had 6 bases not matched to a gene; V was cut back by 3 bases and J by 3 bases. Study-level points and caveats: There was reportedly substantial breadth in spike-specific CD8+ and CD4+ T cell responses after vaccination. TCR breadth and depth analyses may have underestimated total T cell responses.

Method: immunoSEQ multiplex PCR; TCRdb's copy keeps in-frame clones and lacks some. Of 400,000 to 450,000 clones listed, over 75% are singletons. Regarding this clone: As yet, its antigen is unknown.

The sample in question was peripheral blood, obtained in a trial of Ad26.COV2.S vaccine versus placebo. The chain combines TRBV19 with TRBJ2-5; 8 bases are shared with TRBD2. This TCR was sampled from a person aged 18 to 59 who received the Ad26.COV2.S COVID-19 vaccine or a placebo. In nucleotides, the CDR3 is TGTGCCAGTAGTATTGGAGGAGCGGGGGAAGAGACCCAGTACTTC. Residues: CASSIGGAGEETQYF.